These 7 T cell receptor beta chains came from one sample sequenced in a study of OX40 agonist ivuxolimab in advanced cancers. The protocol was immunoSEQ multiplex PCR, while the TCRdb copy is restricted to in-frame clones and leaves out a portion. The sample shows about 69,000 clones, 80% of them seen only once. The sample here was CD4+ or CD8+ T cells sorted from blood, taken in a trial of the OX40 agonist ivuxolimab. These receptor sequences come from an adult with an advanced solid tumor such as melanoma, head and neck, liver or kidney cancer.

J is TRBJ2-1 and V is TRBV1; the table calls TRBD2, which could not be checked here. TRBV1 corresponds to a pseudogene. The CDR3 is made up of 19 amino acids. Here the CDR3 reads CTSSQDRDTSGILNNEQFF. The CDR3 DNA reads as TGCACCAGCAGCCAAGATCGGGATACTAGCGGGATCTTAAACAATGAGCAGTTCTTC.

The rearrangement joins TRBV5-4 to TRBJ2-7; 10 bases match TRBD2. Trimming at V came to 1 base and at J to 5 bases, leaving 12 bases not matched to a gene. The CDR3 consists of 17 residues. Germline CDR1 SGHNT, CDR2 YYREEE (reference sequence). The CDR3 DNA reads TGTGCCAGCAGCTTGAAGGTGGGAGCGGGGGGGTACCACGAGCAGTACTTC. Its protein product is CASSLKVGAGGYHEQYF.

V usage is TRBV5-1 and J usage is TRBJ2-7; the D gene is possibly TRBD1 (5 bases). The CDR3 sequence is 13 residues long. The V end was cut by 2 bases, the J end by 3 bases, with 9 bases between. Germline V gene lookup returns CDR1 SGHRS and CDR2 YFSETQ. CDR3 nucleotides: TGCGCCAGCAGCTTCGACAGCTACTACGAGCAGTACTTC. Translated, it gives CASSFDSYYEQYF.

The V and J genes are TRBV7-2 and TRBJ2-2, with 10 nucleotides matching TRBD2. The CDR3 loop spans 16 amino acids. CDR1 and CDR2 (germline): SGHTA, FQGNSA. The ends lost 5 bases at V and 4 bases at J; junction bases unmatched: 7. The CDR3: CASSRSSGSITGELFF. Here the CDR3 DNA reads TGTGCCAGCAGCCGGTCTAGCGGGAGTATCACCGGGGAGCTGTTTTTT.

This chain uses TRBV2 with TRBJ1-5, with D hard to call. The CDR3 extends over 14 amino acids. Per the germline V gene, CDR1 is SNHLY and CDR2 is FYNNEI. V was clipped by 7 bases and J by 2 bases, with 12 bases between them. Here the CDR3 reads CASNLDGGNQPQHF. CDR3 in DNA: TGTGCCAGCAATCTCGACGGTGGCAATCAGCCCCAGCATTTT.

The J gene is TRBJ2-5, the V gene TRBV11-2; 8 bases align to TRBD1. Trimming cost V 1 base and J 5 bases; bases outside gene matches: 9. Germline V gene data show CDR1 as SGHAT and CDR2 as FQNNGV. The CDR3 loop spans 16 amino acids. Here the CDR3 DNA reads TGTGCCAGCAGCTTAGCGTTGGCAGGGGGCTCGGAGACCCAGTACTTC. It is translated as CASSLALAGGSETQYF.

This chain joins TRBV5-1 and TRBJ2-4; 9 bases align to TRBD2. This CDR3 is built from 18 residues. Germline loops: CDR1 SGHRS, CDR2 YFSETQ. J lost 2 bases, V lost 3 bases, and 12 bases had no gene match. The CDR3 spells CASSSPPQREVPKNIQYF. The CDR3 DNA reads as TGCGCCAGCAGCTCCCCCCCGCAGCGGGAGGTACCCAAAAACATTCAGTACTTC.